This passage covers 4 T cell receptor beta chains from one sample sequenced in a study of T cells in Graves' hyperthyroidism and ophthalmopathy. Amplification yielded TCR beta CDR3 regions, with RNA transcripts as the source. HTBI primers were employed in a first-round RT-PCR of the TCR CDR3. TCRdb re-derived calls from the multiplex PCR reads in MiXCR, one entry per CDR3 protein. This table has hundreds of thousands of distinct CDR3 sequences, around 15% appearing once. The sample was blood. These receptors came from a woman aged 18-29 years with Graves' hyperthyroidism.

This clonotype was counted many times. One junction end disagrees with the germline gene, perhaps due to a read error. The chain combines TRBV11-2 with TRBJ2-5; no firm D call. CDR1 SGHAT and CDR2 FQNNGV come from the germline V gene. This CDR3 is 13 amino acids long. The CDR3 DNA reads TGTGCCAGCAGCCAGAACCACCAGGAGACCCAGTACTTC. Amino acids: CASSQNHQETQYF.

The gene calls are TRBV29-1 and TRBJ2-2; 9 nucleotides match TRBD1. The CDR3 is made up of 13 amino acids. Germline CDR1 SQVTM, CDR2 ANQGSEA. V shed 7 bases and J 7 bases; nucleotides not matched to a gene: 7. CDR3 sequence (DNA): TGCAGCGCCGGTCGACAGGGGGACGGGGAGCTGTTTTTT. Translating it yields CSAGRQGDGELFF.

This clonotype was recorded many times. The rearrangement joins TRBV6-1 to TRBJ2-3; 8 nucleotides line up with TRBD2. The V gene end was trimmed by 3 bases and the J gene end by 2 bases; junction bases not matched to a gene: 10. This CDR3 contains 17 residues. CDR1 and CDR2 from the germline V gene are MNHNS and SASEGT. The CDR3 sequence is CASSDVRGGGITDTQYF. The CDR3 nucleotides read TGTGCCAGCAGTGACGTTCGGGGGGGCGGCATCACAGATACGCAGTATTTT.

The sample holds many counts of this clonotype. The chain has TRBV7-9 and TRBJ2-7, with D unclear. V lost 5 bases and J lost 1, with 15 bases in between. Germline assignment: CDR1 SEHNR and CDR2 FQNEAQ (reference sequence). This CDR3 is 15 amino acids long. The CDR3: CASSPKVGPSYEQYF. The CDR3 DNA follows: TGTGCCAGCAGCCCGAAGGTAGGACCTTCCTACGAGCAGTACTTC.